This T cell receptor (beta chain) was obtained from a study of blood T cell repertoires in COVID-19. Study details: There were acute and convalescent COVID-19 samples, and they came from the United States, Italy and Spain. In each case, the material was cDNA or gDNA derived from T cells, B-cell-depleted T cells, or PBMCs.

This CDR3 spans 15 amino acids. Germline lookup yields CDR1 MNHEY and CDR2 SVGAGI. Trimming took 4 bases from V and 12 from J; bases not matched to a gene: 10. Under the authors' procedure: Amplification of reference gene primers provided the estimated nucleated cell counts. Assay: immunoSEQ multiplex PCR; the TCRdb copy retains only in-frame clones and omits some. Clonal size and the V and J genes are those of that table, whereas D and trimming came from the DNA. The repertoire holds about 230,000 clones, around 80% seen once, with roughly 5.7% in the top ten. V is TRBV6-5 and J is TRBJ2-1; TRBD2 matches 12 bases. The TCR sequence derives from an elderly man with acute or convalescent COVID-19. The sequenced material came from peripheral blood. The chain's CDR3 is CASSSPASGGALQFF. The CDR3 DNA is TGTGCCAGCAGTTCCCCGGCTAGCGGGGGGGCCCTGCAGTTCTTC.